The 21 T cell receptor beta chains presented below share a single source sample, sequenced in a study of blood T cell repertoires in COVID-19. Some clones are missing from TCRdb's copy, which holds only in-frame ones; the method was immunoSEQ multiplex PCR. The sample consists of 150,000 or so clones, 75% to 90% of them appearing once. Sequencing was carried out using PBMCs or T cells enriched from blood (not recorded which). These receptors all come from a woman aged 35 to 49 who had been exposed to COVID-19.

Worth noting for this clone: Relative to the germline gene, one junction end is altered; a read error may explain this. This rearrangement joins TRBV29-1 to TRBJ2-1; unclear D gene. CDR1 is SQVTM and CDR2 is ANQGSEA in the germline V gene. The CDR3 length is 11 residues. The CDR3 here is CSVPTPLSSVF. The DNA of the CDR3 is TGCAGCGTCCCCACCCCCCTCTCATCGGTCTTC.

The V gene is TRBV29-1, the J gene TRBJ1-1, with D unclear. Germline CDR1 reads SQVTM; CDR2 reads ANQGSEA. The CDR3 runs 10 residues. Trimming left V 4 bases short and J 7 bases short, with 7 bases between. The CDR3 loop reads CSVVQDEAFF. In DNA, the CDR3 is TGCAGCGTTGTCCAGGATGAAGCTTTCTTT. Full variable domain (missing parts from reference TRBV29-1 and TRBJ1-1): SAVISQKPSRDICQRGTSLTIQCQVDSQVTMMFWYRQQPGQSLTLIATANQGSEATYESGFVIDKFPISRPNLTFSTLTVSNMSPEDSSIYLCSVVQDEAFFGQGTRLTVV.

The rearrangement links TRBV7-9 to TRBJ2-2; D gene uncertain. The CDR3 runs to 17 residues. The V end lost 2 bases, the J end lost 6 bases, and 19 bases lay between the germline ends. In germline, CDR1 is SEHNR, CDR2 FQNEAQ (reference sequence). The CDR3 reads CASSLLSQYNIPGELFF. Written as DNA, the CDR3 is TGTGCCAGCAGCTTACTTTCGCAGTATAATATACCCGGGGAGCTGTTTTTT.

The V and J genes are TRBV27 and TRBJ1-1, with 7 bases fitting TRBD1. With V trimmed by 5 bases and J by 2 bases, 5 bases remained unmatched. CDR3 size: 14 residues. Germline CDR1 and CDR2: MNHEY and SMNVEV (reference sequence). CDR3 sequence: CASSPNRGNTEAFF. CDR3 DNA: TGTGCCAGCAGTCCGAACAGGGGAAACACTGAAGCTTTCTTT.

This chain joins TRBV2 and TRBJ2-6; D remains unclear. V was cut by 3 bases and J by 0 bases, with 12 bases left in between. The length of the CDR3 is 17 residues. In germline, CDR1 is SNHLY, CDR2 FYNNEI. The CDR3 DNA reads as TGTGCCAGCAGTGAGGAGTGGTCGAGCTCTGGGGCCAACGTCCTGACTTTC. The encoded protein is CASSEEWSSSGANVLTF.

This rearrangement joins TRBV5-1 to TRBJ2-1, with 8 bases lining up with TRBD2. V shed 3 bases, J shed 10 bases, and the junction held 6 bases outside the gene matches. Germline V gives CDR1 SGHRS, CDR2 YFSETQ. This CDR3 region has 13 residues. The CDR3 DNA is TGCGCCAGCAGCTCGGACCAGCGGGGGGAGCAGTTCTTC. This gives the protein CASSSDQRGEQFF. The full variable domain, with the rest looked up from reference TRBV5-1 and TRBJ2-1, is KAGVTQTPRYLIKTRGQQVTLSCSPISGHRSVSWYQQTPGQGLQFLFEYFSETQRNKGNFPGRFSGRQFSNSRSEMNVSTLELGDSALYLCASSSDQRGEQFFGPGTRLTVL.

In its sample, this clone was seen a few times. The chain has TRBV3-1 (or the pseudogene TRBV3-2) and TRBJ1-2; the D gene is possibly TRBD1 (5 bases). This CDR3 is built from 12 residues. The germline gives CDR1 LGHDT, CDR2 YNNKEL (reference sequence). V lost 1 base to trimming and J lost 12 bases, with 12 bases between them. The CDR3 coding sequence is TGTGCCAGCAGCCAAGCGGGGGGGGGTCACACCTTC. Its protein product is CASSQAGGGHTF.

CDR3 sequence (DNA): TGTGCCAGCAGCTTAGGGTTCCAGATTAATGAAAAACTGTTTTTT. This gives the protein CASSLGFQINEKLFF. The V call is TRBV7-2, the J call TRBJ1-4; D uncertain. Germline CDR1 is SGHTA and CDR2 is FQGNSA. The CDR3 totals 15 residues. V was pared by 1 base and J by 4 bases, with 10 bases between. The variable domain in full, with the rest retrieved from reference TRBV7-2 and TRBJ1-4, is GAGVSQSPSNKVTEKGKDVELRCDPISGHTALYWYRQSLGQGLEFLIYFQGNSAPDKSGLPSDRFSAERTGGSVSTLTIQRTQQEDSAVYLCASSLGFQINEKLFFGSGTQLSVL.

The genes are TRBV11-2 and TRBJ2-5; TRBD2 matches 8 bases. The germline V gene has CDR1 SGHAT and CDR2 FQNNGV. CDR3 length: 19 residues. Trimming took 3 bases from V and 6 from J; bases not matched to a gene: 21. Written as DNA, the CDR3 is TGTGCCAGCAGCTTGACCCCCCCCAGCCTGGCGGGGGGCTATCAGACCCAGTACTTC. It encodes CASSLTPPSLAGGYQTQYF.

The rearrangement joins TRBV11-2 to TRBJ1-1; 8 bases fit TRBD1. This CDR3 has 15 amino acids. Germline CDR1 SGHAT, CDR2 FQNNGV. Germline trimming cut 7 bases from V and 1 base from J; bases unmatched to any gene: 8. CDR3 protein: CASTLAGGANTEAFF. In nucleotides, the CDR3 is TGTGCCAGCACCCTCGCAGGGGGCGCGAACACTGAAGCTTTCTTT.

This clone has a handful of counts. This chain joins TRBV2 and TRBJ1-2, with 9 bases that match TRBD1. The V gene end was trimmed by 5 bases and the J gene end by 0 bases; junction bases not matched to a gene: 1. This CDR3 is 14 amino acids long. The V gene's germline CDR1 is SNHLY and CDR2 FYNNEI. The CDR3 DNA is TGTGCCAGCAGTCGACAGGGGGCTAACTATGGCTACACCTTC. This encodes CASSRQGANYGYTF.

The chain uses TRBV18 and TRBJ2-2, with a tentative D call TRBD1 (6 bases). CDR3 length: 15 residues. Germline-derived CDR1 and CDR2 are KGHSH and LQKENI. The V gene lost 6 bases and the J gene lost 3 bases, with 14 bases spanning the gap. CDR3 sequence (DNA): TGTGCCAGCTCTCAACAGGGTGCCCACACCGGGGAGCTGTTTTTT. This gives the protein CASSQQGAHTGELFF. Using reference TRBV18 and TRBJ2-2 for the parts outside the CDR3, the full variable domain is NAGVMQNPRHLVRRRGQEARLRCSPMKGHSHVYWYRQLPEEGLKFMVYLQKENIIDESGMPKERFSAEFPKEGPSILRIQQVVRGDSAAYFCASSQQGAHTGELFFGEGSRLTVL.

This chain joins TRBV7-3 and TRBJ1-2; 9 bases agree with TRBD1. The V gene's germline CDR1 is SGHTA and CDR2 FQGTGA. V dropped 5 bases and J dropped 7; count of bases not matched to a gene: 5. The CDR3 length is 13 residues. Written as DNA, the CDR3 is TGTGCCAGCAGCCCCGGGACAGGGTTTGGCTACACCTTC. Translated, it gives CASSPGTGFGYTF.

The V call is TRBV11-2, the J call TRBJ2-7, with 7 bases aligning to TRBD2. The germline CDR1 and CDR2 sequences are SGHAT and FQNNGV. V trimming: 3 bases; J trimming: 6 bases; junction bases outside the gene matches: 8. This CDR3 has 14 amino acids. In nucleotides, the CDR3 is TGTGCCAGCAGCTTCTTGCGGGGGTACCGCGAGCAGTACTTC. Its translation: CASSFLRGYREQYF.

This clone has just one count. This chain uses TRBV15 with TRBJ1-4, with TRBD1 as a possible D gene (5 bases). Trimming stripped 1 base from V and 0 bases from J, with 15 bases between. CDR3 length equals 18 residues. From germline, CDR1 is LNHNV and CDR2 YYDKDF (reference sequence). CDR3 in DNA: TGTGCCACCAGCAGAGTCGGGGGTGGGAGGCCAACTAATGAAAAACTGTTTTTT. Translating gives CATSRVGGGRPTNEKLFF.

The rearrangement uses TRBV28 and TRBJ1-5; 7 positions match TRBD1. The CDR3 contains 13 residues. Germline CDR1 and CDR2: MDHEN and SYDVKM. J was trimmed by 5 bases and V by 6 bases; bases with no gene match: 4. DNA of the CDR3: TGTGCCAGCAGAAACACAGGGGATCAGCCCCAGCATTTT. It encodes CASRNTGDQPQHF.

V is TRBV9 and J is TRBJ2-1, with D perhaps matching TRBD2 (6 bases). CDR1 and CDR2 from the germline V gene are SGDLS and YYNGEE. This CDR3 contains 13 residues. V was trimmed by 4 bases and J by 6 bases, leaving 11 bases between them. Here the CDR3 reads CASSTGTVNEQFF. CDR3 DNA: TGTGCCAGCAGCACCGGGACTGTCAATGAGCAGTTCTTC. The whole variable domain, remainder taken from reference TRBV9 and TRBJ2-1, is DSGVTQTPKHLITATGQRVTLRCSPRSGDLSVYWYQQSLDQGLQFLIQYYNGEERAKGNILERFSAQQFPDLHSELNLSSLELGDSALYFCASSTGTVNEQFFGPGTRLTVL.

This clone occurred once. This sequence joins TRBV15 and TRBJ1-2; TRBD1 aligns across 7 bases. The CDR3 sequence is 17 residues long. In germline, CDR1 is LNHNV, CDR2 YYDKDF (reference sequence). V dropped 0 bases and J dropped 4; count of bases not matched to a gene: 11. This CDR3 is CATSRDTPGQSIYGYTF. CDR3 in DNA: TGTGCCACCAGCAGAGATACCCCGGGACAGTCAATCTATGGCTACACCTTC.

Only one count was recorded for this clone. The chain combines TRBV13 with TRBJ1-2; D gene uncertain. Germline CDR1 reads PRHDT; CDR2 reads FYEKMQ (reference sequence). There are 14 residues in the CDR3. Trimming removed 0 bases from V and 8 bases from J, with 13 bases in between. CDR3 in DNA: TGTGCCAGCAGCTTAGGAGGAGGAGATCGAGGCTACACCTTC. Protein: CASSLGGGDRGYTF.

The CDR3 DNA sequence: TGCAGCGCCGTCTCCGGGTTGGCTTTCTTT. It codes for CSAVSGLAFF. The chain recombines TRBV29-1 with TRBJ1-1; D is undetermined. Per the germline V gene, CDR1 is SQVTM and CDR2 is ANQGSEA. Trimming cost V 7 bases and J 11 bases, with 14 bases left between them. This CDR3 has 10 residues.

The rearrangement joins TRBV19 to TRBJ2-5; TRBD1 agrees at 8 bases. J gave up 5 bases and V 6 bases, and 8 bases lay outside the gene matches. The CDR3 is 14 amino acids. Per germline, CDR1 LNHDA and CDR2 SQIVND (reference sequence). The CDR3 DNA sequence: TGTGCCAGTAGCCTGCAGGGGGCCGGGGAGACCCAGTACTTC. This gives the protein CASSLQGAGETQYF.